A single sample is the source of the 19 T cell receptor beta chains below, sequenced in a study of cytomegalovirus exposure and HLA in healthy donors. The PCR used 60 Vbeta and 13 Jbeta primers. Sequenced by immunoSEQ multiplex PCR; TCRdb stores in-frame clones only, minus some. The repertoire has around 190,000 clones, about three quarters of them found once; the top ten carry 4.5% to 6%. Sequenced sample: PBMCs. The receptors derive from a middle-aged man in good health and CMV-seronegative.

This clone occurred a few times. The chain combines TRBV7-2 with TRBJ1-2, with 9 positions matching TRBD1. The CDR3 has 13 residues. The V gene's germline CDR1 is SGHTA and CDR2 FQGNSA. V was pared by 5 bases and J by 4 bases, with 2 bases of the junction left unmatched. As DNA, the CDR3 is TGTGCCAGCAGCATACAGGGGGCCTATGGCTACACCTTC. Protein sequence: CASSIQGAYGYTF. The full variable domain, rest sourced from reference TRBV7-2 and TRBJ1-2, is GAGVSQSPSNKVTEKGKDVELRCDPISGHTALYWYRQSLGQGLEFLIYFQGNSAPDKSGLPSDRFSAERTGGSVSTLTIQRTQQEDSAVYLCASSIQGAYGYTFGSGTRLTVV.

The rearrangement joins TRBV28 to TRBJ1-1, with D perhaps TRBD1 (6 bases). The CDR3 runs to 13 residues. Germline V lookup: CDR1 MDHEN, CDR2 SYDVKM. V was shortened by 7 bases and J by 5 bases, with 14 bases between the two germline ends. The CDR3 DNA sequence: TGTGCCAGCACCTTCGGGGGGCGAACTGAAGCTTTCTTT. Residues: CASTFGGRTEAFF. Full variable domain (remainder filled in from reference TRBV28 and TRBJ1-1): DVKVTQSSRYLVKRTGEKVFLECVQDMDHENMFWYRQDPGLGLRLIYFSYDVKMKEKGDIPEGYSVSREKKERFSLILESASTNQTSMYLCASTFGGRTEAFFGQGTRLTVV.

The chain uses TRBV11-2 and TRBJ2-7, with 9 bases lining up with TRBD1. The CDR3 contains 16 residues. CDR1 is SGHAT, CDR2 FQNNGV, per germline. Unmatched junction bases numbered 8, after V lost 1 base and J lost 4 bases. The chain's CDR3 is CASSLVSTDRGYEQYF. CDR3 nucleotide sequence: TGTGCCAGCAGCTTAGTGTCCACGGACAGGGGATACGAGCAGTACTTC.

The V gene is TRBV29-1, the J gene TRBJ1-2, with TRBD1 matching over 7 bases. J lost 4 bases, V lost 7 bases, and 9 bases had no gene match. Germline values: CDR1 SQVTM, CDR2 ANQGSEA. This CDR3 comprises 13 residues. The CDR3 is CSAQGGTSYGYTF. The CDR3 region has the DNA TGCAGCGCCCAAGGGGGCACTTCCTATGGCTACACCTTC.

The V and J genes are TRBV7-3 and TRBJ2-3; a possible D gene is TRBD1 (6 bases). The CDR3 length is 13 residues. The germline V and J ends were trimmed by 5 bases and 3 bases, with 9 bases remaining between them. Germline-derived CDR1 and CDR2 are SGHTA and FQGTGA. Here the CDR3 DNA reads TGTGCCAGCAGCCTGGGGGCTACAGATACGCAGTATTTT. Amino acids: CASSLGATDTQYF.

This chain links TRBV7-2 with TRBJ2-5; tentatively, D is TRBD2 (5 bases). The DNA end is more similar to TRBJ2-7, so the J call may be wrong. The CDR3 is 14 residues long. Germline lookup yields CDR1 SGHTA and CDR2 FQGNSA. CDR3 sequence (DNA): TGTGCCAGCAGCTTAGCGGGAGAGCCCTACGAGCAGTACTTC. As protein: CASSLAGEPYEQYF.

The chain carries TRBV6-1 and TRBJ1-4; 8 bases agree with TRBD1. The V segment lost 0 bases and the J segment 5 bases; nucleotides outside the gene matches: 5. This CDR3 has 16 residues. Looked up from germline, CDR1 is MNHNS and CDR2 is SASEGT. The CDR3: CASSEAPGQENEKLFF. CDR3 in DNA: TGTGCCAGCAGTGAAGCGCCGGGACAGGAAAATGAAAAACTGTTTTTT.

The V and J genes are TRBV19 and TRBJ1-5; no definite D call. From germline, CDR1 is LNHDA and CDR2 SQIVND (reference sequence). This CDR3 is built from 14 residues. The germline V and J ends were trimmed by 7 bases and 0 bases, with 10 bases remaining between them. The CDR3 nucleotides read TGTGCCAGTACCTCTCAGTATAGCAATCAGCCCCAGCATTTT. Protein product: CASTSQYSNQPQHF.

This chain uses TRBV27 with TRBJ1-2; D possibly corresponds to TRBD1 (6 bases). Per germline, CDR1 MNHEY and CDR2 SMNVEV (reference sequence). The V end lost 2 bases, the J end lost 3 bases, and 13 bases lay between the germline ends. This CDR3 has 15 residues. DNA of the CDR3: TGTGCCAGCAGTTTAGCGGGGGGGCCCGACTATGGCTACACCTTC. Translating gives CASSLAGGPDYGYTF.

The chain combines TRBV7-2 with TRBJ1-4; TRBD1 matches at 9 bases. J gave up 7 bases and V 2 bases, and 11 bases lay outside the gene matches. This CDR3 spans 17 amino acids. Looked up from germline, CDR1 is SGHTA and CDR2 is FQGNSA. In DNA, the CDR3 is TGTGCCAGCAGCTTAAGTCCTCCGGGACAGGGACGTGAAAAACTGTTTTTT. It translates to CASSLSPPGQGREKLFF.

This clone was counted once. The chain joins TRBV4-1 to TRBJ2-3; no clear D gene. The CDR3 is 13 amino acids. Looked up from germline, CDR1 is MGHRA and CDR2 is YSYEKL. V lost 2 bases and J 3 bases, leaving 6 bases between the germline ends. The DNA for the CDR3 is TGCGCCAGCAGCCAATCTAGTACAGATACGCAGTATTTT. Its translation: CASSQSSTDTQYF.

The chain is built from TRBV6-4 and TRBJ2-2, with 12 bases aligning to TRBD2. The germline V gene has CDR1 MRHNA and CDR2 SNTAGT. The CDR3 runs to 14 residues. V shed 6 bases, J shed 6 bases, and the junction held 2 bases outside the gene matches. CDR3 protein: CASRTSGGAGELFF. Written as DNA, the CDR3 is TGTGCCAGCAGGACTAGCGGGGGAGCCGGGGAGCTGTTTTTT.

The rearrangement links TRBV25-1 to TRBJ2-1; D possibly corresponds to TRBD1 (6 bases). The length of the CDR3 is 17 residues. In germline, CDR1 is MGHDK, CDR2 SYGVNS. V lost 1 base and J 6 bases, leaving 19 bases between the germline ends. CDR3 residues: CASSESHRALTVNEQFF. The CDR3 DNA reads TGTGCCAGCAGTGAATCCCACAGGGCCCTTACTGTCAATGAGCAGTTCTTC.

V and J are TRBV11-2 and TRBJ2-7, with 9 bases aligning to TRBD2. The CDR3 consists of 18 residues. CDR1 and CDR2 from the germline V gene are SGHAT and FQNNGV. The J segment lost 0 bases and the V segment lost 5 bases, leaving 14 bases of the junction unmatched. In DNA, the CDR3 is TGTGCCAGCAGCCGCGTGACACCGGCGGGGGGGAGCTCCTACGAGCAGTACTTC. Translating gives CASSRVTPAGGSSYEQYF.

This clone occurred once. The chain couples TRBV28 to TRBJ1-2; no firm D call. V gave up 8 bases and J gave up 8 bases, with 18 bases separating them. The length of the CDR3 is 13 residues. CDR1 is MDHEN, CDR2 SYDVKM, per germline. CDR3 protein: CASLNSPSRGYTF. The CDR3 DNA reads TGTGCCAGCCTTAATTCTCCTTCCCGGGGCTACACCTTC.

The V call is TRBV30, the J call TRBJ2-3; 9 bases fit TRBD2. The CDR3 runs to 13 residues. Germline V gene data show CDR1 as GTSNPN and CDR2 as SVGIG (reference sequence). J gave up 4 bases and V 8 bases, and 7 bases lay outside the gene matches. CDR3 residues: CARQTSGSDTQYF. Here the CDR3 DNA reads TGTGCCCGCCAGACTAGCGGATCAGATACGCAGTATTTT.

The V gene is TRBV21-1, the J gene TRBJ2-7; TRBD1 is taken as the D call from the table, unchecked against the DNA. TRBV21-1 is annotated as a pseudogene. The CDR3 has 16 residues. The CDR3 coding sequence is TGTGCCAGCAGCAAAGTTATAACAGGCAACTCCTACGAGCAGTACTTC. Protein sequence: CASSKVITGNSYEQYF.

The chain uses TRBV6-5 and TRBJ2-5; perhaps TRBD2 as D (7 bases). The germline gives CDR1 MNHEY, CDR2 SVGAGI. The CDR3 loop spans 15 amino acids. Between the trimmed V and J ends, which lost 6 bases and 9 bases, there was a span of 23 bases. This chain's CDR3 is CASSPLGGQGGSQYF. Written as DNA, the CDR3 is TGTGCCAGCAGCCCCCTCGGGGGGCAGGGTGGGTCCCAGTACTTC.

This rearrangement joins TRBV11-3 to TRBJ2-5, with 9 bases that match TRBD2. Germline V gives CDR1 SGHNT, CDR2 YENEEA. This CDR3 region has 17 residues. With V trimmed by 4 bases and J by 1 base, 10 bases remained unmatched. The CDR3 here is CASSSTTSGWSQETQYF. The CDR3 coding sequence is TGTGCCAGCAGCTCCACAACTAGCGGGTGGAGCCAAGAGACCCAGTACTTC.